The next 27 T cell receptor beta chains were all read from a single sample in a study of blood T cell repertoires in COVID-19. Produced via immunoSEQ multiplex PCR; TCRdb's table is partial and in-frame only. The sample yields approximately 140,000 clones, roughly 80% seen once. The material sequenced was peripheral blood. These receptors came from a man between 65 and 80 years old with acute or convalescent COVID-19.

The genes are TRBV5-1 and TRBJ2-3; maybe TRBD2 (7 bases). The CDR3 runs to 15 residues. Trimming left V 4 bases short and J 1 base short, with 13 bases between. CDR1 and CDR2 from the germline V gene are SGHRS and YFSETQ. CDR3 protein: CASSATGGRTDTQYF. The CDR3 bases are TGCGCCAGCAGCGCGACCGGGGGGCGCACAGATACGCAGTATTTT.

The chain has TRBV5-1 and TRBJ1-2, with D tentatively TRBD1 (6 bases). V gave up 0 bases and J gave up 6 bases, with 15 bases separating them. The V gene's germline CDR1 is SGHRS and CDR2 YFSETQ. The CDR3 is made up of 15 amino acids. The CDR3 nucleotides read TGCGCCAGCAGCTTGGAAGGGCAGGGGTCGGATGGCTACACCTTC. The encoded protein is CASSLEGQGSDGYTF.

This clone was observed a handful of times. This chain uses TRBV6-6 with TRBJ1-2; D unclear. The CDR3 is 15 residues long. The germline V and J ends were trimmed by 2 bases and 0 bases, with 10 bases remaining between them. Germline V gives CDR1 MNHNY, CDR2 SVGAGI (reference sequence). The CDR3 DNA follows: TGTGCCAGCAGTTACAATGGCGGATCTAACTATGGCTACACCTTC. It translates to CASSYNGGSNYGYTF.

The V and J genes are TRBV6-1 and TRBJ1-5; 9 positions agree with TRBD1. The junction had 7 bases not matched to a gene; V was cut back by 3 bases and J by 4 bases. Germline-derived CDR1 and CDR2 are MNHNS and SASEGT. This CDR3 is built from 16 residues. The CDR3 protein is CASSEAGQGKNQPQHF. In DNA, the CDR3 is TGTGCCAGCAGTGAGGCGGGACAGGGCAAGAATCAGCCCCAGCATTTT.

The rearrangement links TRBV5-1 to TRBJ2-3, with TRBD2 matching over 12 bases. J was trimmed by 2 bases and V by 7 bases; bases with no gene match: 2. The CDR3 contains 14 residues. The V gene's germline CDR1 is SGHRS and CDR2 YFSETQ. Here the CDR3 reads CASGLAGSTDTQYF. The DNA for the CDR3 is TGCGCCAGCGGACTAGCGGGATCCACAGATACGCAGTATTTT.

This clone has just a few counts. This rearrangement joins TRBV19 to TRBJ1-1; 10 nucleotides align to TRBD1. The junction had 3 bases not matched to a gene; V was cut back by 6 bases and J by 5 bases. The germline gives CDR1 LNHDA, CDR2 SQIVND (reference sequence). CDR3 length: 13 amino acids. In DNA form, the CDR3 reads TGTGCCAGTAGGGGACAGGGGTGGACTGAAGCTTTCTTT. Translated, it gives CASRGQGWTEAFF.

The chain carries TRBV12-5 and TRBJ2-1; 9 bases match TRBD2. CDR1 and CDR2 from the germline V gene are LGHNT and FRNRAP. CDR3 length: 15 amino acids. V lost 5 bases and J lost 0; bases outside the gene matches: 2. Here the CDR3 DNA reads TGTGCTAGTGGTGCACTAGCGGGCTCCTACAATGAGCAGTTCTTC. Its translation is CASGALAGSYNEQFF.

This sequence joins TRBV5-1 and TRBJ2-5; the match to TRBD1 covers 7 bases. CDR3 length: 16 amino acids. The ends lost 0 bases at V and 1 base at J; junction bases unmatched: 6. Germline CDR1 SGHRS, CDR2 YFSETQ. This CDR3 reads CASSLVGTDLQETQYF. The CDR3 bases are TGCGCCAGCAGCTTGGTGGGGACAGACCTCCAAGAGACCCAGTACTTC. Full variable domain (remainder filled in from reference TRBV5-1 and TRBJ2-5): KAGVTQTPRYLIKTRGQQVTLSCSPISGHRSVSWYQQTPGQGLQFLFEYFSETQRNKGNFPGRFSGRQFSNSRSEMNVSTLELGDSALYLCASSLVGTDLQETQYFGPGTRLLVL.

This clone has more than one count but fewer than ten. The rearrangement links TRBV5-1 to TRBJ2-7; 7 bases match TRBD2. The J segment lost 0 bases and the V segment lost 4 bases, leaving 7 bases of the junction unmatched. The V gene's germline CDR1 is SGHRS and CDR2 YFSETQ. CDR3 size: 15 residues. Here the CDR3 DNA reads TGCGCCAGCAGCCGAAGAGCGGGGATCTCCTACGAGCAGTACTTC. It codes for CASSRRAGISYEQYF.

V is TRBV7-6 and J is TRBJ1-3, with 7 positions matching TRBD1. J lost 7 bases, V lost 3 bases, and 3 bases had no gene match. Germline loops: CDR1 SGHVS, CDR2 FNYEAQ. The CDR3 is 13 amino acids. The CDR3 reads CASSFRGQNTIYF. The CDR3 DNA reads TGTGCCAGCAGCTTTAGGGGGCAGAACACCATATATTTT.

The J gene is TRBJ1-5, the V gene TRBV19; D unresolved. The CDR3 extends over 15 amino acids. Germline V CDR1 and CDR2: LNHDA, SQIVND (reference sequence). Trimming cost V 2 bases and J 1 base, with 9 bases left between them. This CDR3 is CASSIQVGSNQPQHF. The CDR3 coding sequence is TGTGCCAGTAGTATACAGGTTGGGAGCAATCAGCCCCAGCATTTT.

This chain connects TRBV21-1 to TRBJ1-6. TRBV21-1 is deemed a pseudogene. This CDR3 has 13 amino acids. CDR3 nucleotide sequence: TGTGCCAGCAGCTATAGAAAGAATTCACCCCTCCACTTT. It is translated as CASSYRKNSPLHF.

The sample holds a few counts of this clone. This rearrangement joins TRBV12-3 or TRBV12-4 to TRBJ2-5, with D unresolved. The germline V and J ends were trimmed by 6 bases and 3 bases, with 5 bases remaining between them. The length of the CDR3 is 11 residues. CDR3 residues: CASREKETQYF. CDR3 DNA sequence: TGTGCCAGCAGAGAGAAAGAGACCCAGTACTTC.

The chain is built from TRBV3-1 (or the pseudogene TRBV3-2) and TRBJ2-1; D is unresolved. Germline-derived CDR1 and CDR2 are LGHDT and YNNKEL (reference sequence). With 2 bases removed from V and 5 bases from J, the gap between germline ends came to 10 bases. The CDR3 is 14 residues long. The CDR3 DNA sequence: TGTGCCAGCAGCCAATCCGGGTCGCACAATGAGCAGTTCTTC. Protein: CASSQSGSHNEQFF.

V gene TRBV15 combines with J gene TRBJ1-4, with a weak D call TRBD1 (5 bases). Looked up from germline, CDR1 is LNHNV and CDR2 is YYDKDF (reference sequence). Trimming took off 9 bases at V and 0 bases at J, with 17 bases between the two ends. The CDR3 runs 16 residues. The CDR3 DNA sequence: TGTGCCACTGGGGAAGGGGCCAGGGCAACTAATGAAAAACTGTTTTTT. Its protein is CATGEGARATNEKLFF.

V gene TRBV9 combines with J gene TRBJ2-7, with TRBD2 as a possible D gene (6 bases). CDR1 and CDR2 (germline): SGDLS, YYNGEE. V was cut by 2 bases and J by 1 base, with 10 bases left in between. This CDR3 comprises 14 residues. The CDR3 spells CASSVGGISYEQYF. CDR3 nucleotides: TGTGCCAGCAGCGTCGGAGGGATTTCCTACGAGCAGTACTTC. Full variable domain (missing parts from reference TRBV9 and TRBJ2-7): DSGVTQTPKHLITATGQRVTLRCSPRSGDLSVYWYQQSLDQGLQFLIQYYNGEERAKGNILERFSAQQFPDLHSELNLSSLELGDSALYFCASSVGGISYEQYFGPGTRLTVT.

This chain joins TRBV28 and TRBJ1-2; maybe TRBD1 (6 bases). Trimming stripped 6 bases from V and 2 bases from J, with 13 bases between. This CDR3 region has 14 residues. Germline CDR1 MDHEN, CDR2 SYDVKM. CDR3 region: CASSLTGTNYGYTF. The CDR3 DNA sequence: TGTGCCAGCAGCCTTACAGGGACAAACTATGGCTACACCTTC.

The chain carries TRBV6-6 and TRBJ1-6; TRBD1 agrees at 8 bases. This CDR3 is 14 amino acids long. V lost 1 base and J lost 9; bases outside the gene matches: 2. Germline V gene lookup returns CDR1 MNHNY and CDR2 SVGAGI (reference sequence). DNA for the CDR3: TGTGCCAGCAGTTACTTAGGACAGGGTTCACCCCTCCACTTT. Its translation: CASSYLGQGSPLHF.

The V gene is TRBV6-5, the J gene TRBJ1-4, with 7 positions matching TRBD1. J gave up 4 bases and V 7 bases, and 6 bases lay outside the gene matches. This CDR3 contains 14 residues. From germline, CDR1 is MNHEY and CDR2 SVGAGI. The CDR3 region is CASKLQGVNEKLFF. The CDR3 nucleotides are TGTGCCAGCAAACTCCAGGGGGTTAATGAAAAACTGTTTTTT.

The genes are TRBV19 and TRBJ2-1, with 8 nucleotides matching TRBD2. This CDR3 is built from 15 residues. Germline lookup yields CDR1 LNHDA and CDR2 SQIVND (reference sequence). V was clipped by 3 bases and J by 7 bases; unmatched bases: 8. The DNA of the CDR3 is TGTGCCAGTAGTATCACGGGAGGGCCCGGGAATGAGCAGTTCTTC. This sequence encodes CASSITGGPGNEQFF.

The genes are TRBV3-1 (or the pseudogene TRBV3-2) and TRBJ1-3; the D is unclear. Trimming cost V 3 bases and J 4 bases, with 10 bases left between them. Germline V gene data show CDR1 as LGHDT and CDR2 as YNNKEL (reference sequence). There are 14 residues in the CDR3. The CDR3 spells CASSQVGRGNTIYF. Written as DNA, the CDR3 is TGTGCCAGCAGCCAGGTGGGCAGGGGAAACACCATATATTTT.

In DNA, the CDR3 is TGTGCCAGCAGCCAACGCAGCGGACCATACGAGCAGTACTTC. Its translation is CASSQRSGPYEQYF. V and J are TRBV3-1 (or the pseudogene TRBV3-2) and TRBJ2-7, with TRBD2 as a possible D gene (5 bases). The CDR3 is 14 residues long. Germline CDR1 reads LGHDT; CDR2 reads YNNKEL (reference sequence). V was clipped by 2 bases and J by 4 bases, with 12 bases between them.

This sequence joins TRBV6-6 and TRBJ2-2; 7 bases agree with TRBD1. The CDR3 length is 16 residues. The germline V gene encodes CDR1 MNHNY and CDR2 SVGAGI (reference sequence). V gave up 2 bases and J gave up 1 base; unmatched junction bases: 4. The CDR3 DNA is TGTGCCAGCAGTTACGGTAGGACAGGGAACACCGGGGAGCTGTTTTTT. Protein sequence: CASSYGRTGNTGELFF.

This chain uses TRBV2 with TRBJ2-3; D possibly corresponds to TRBD1 (6 bases). Trimming stripped 9 bases from V and 2 bases from J, with 12 bases between. The germline V gene has CDR1 SNHLY and CDR2 FYNNEI. The CDR3 loop spans 13 amino acids. CDR3 coding DNA: TGTGCCAGTTTGACAGGCAACACAGATACGCAGTATTTT. Translation: CASLTGNTDTQYF.

This chain links TRBV3-1 (or the pseudogene TRBV3-2) with TRBJ2-5; the D gene is possibly TRBD2 (6 bases). V was clipped by 1 base and J by 3 bases, with 6 bases between them. The CDR3 runs 13 residues. Germline CDR1 reads LGHDT; CDR2 reads YNNKEL (reference sequence). The CDR3 coding sequence is TGTGCCAGCAGCCAAGCGGGGGAAGAGACCCAGTACTTC. This sequence encodes CASSQAGEETQYF.

The chain joins TRBV7-8 to TRBJ1-1, with TRBD1 matching over 7 bases. This CDR3 region has 15 residues. The junction had 8 bases not matched to a gene; V was cut back by 5 bases and J by 2 bases. CDR1 is SGHVS, CDR2 FQNEAQ, per germline. CDR3 bases: TGTGCCAGCAGCGCCCCGGGACAGCTTAACACTGAAGCTTTCTTT. This translates into CASSAPGQLNTEAFF.

CDR3 protein: CASSLSPNRGLDEQYF. The CDR3, as DNA: TGTGCCAGCAGCTTATCCCCAAACAGGGGGCTGGACGAGCAGTACTTC. The chain combines TRBV7-8 with TRBJ2-7, with 9 bases lining up with TRBD1. The CDR3 contains 16 residues. J was trimmed by 5 bases and V by 2 bases; bases with no gene match: 10. CDR1 and CDR2 (germline): SGHVS, FQNEAQ.